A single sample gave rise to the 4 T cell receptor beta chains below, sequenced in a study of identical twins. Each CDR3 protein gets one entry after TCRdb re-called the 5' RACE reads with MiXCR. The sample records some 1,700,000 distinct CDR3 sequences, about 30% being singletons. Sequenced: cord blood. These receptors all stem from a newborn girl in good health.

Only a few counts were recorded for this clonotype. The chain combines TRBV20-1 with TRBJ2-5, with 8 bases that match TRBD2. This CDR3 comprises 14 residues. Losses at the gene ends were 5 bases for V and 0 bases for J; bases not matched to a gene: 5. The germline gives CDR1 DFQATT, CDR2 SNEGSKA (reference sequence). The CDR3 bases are TGCAGTGCTCTGGTACTAGCGGACCAAGAGACCCAGTACTTC. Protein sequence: CSALVLADQETQYF.

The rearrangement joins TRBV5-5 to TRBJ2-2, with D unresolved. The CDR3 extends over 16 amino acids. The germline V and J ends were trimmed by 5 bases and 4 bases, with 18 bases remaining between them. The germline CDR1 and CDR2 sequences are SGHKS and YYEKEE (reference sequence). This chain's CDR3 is CASSSRGTPITGELFF. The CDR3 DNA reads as TGTGCCAGCAGTTCCCGCGGCACACCCATCACCGGGGAGCTGTTTTTT.

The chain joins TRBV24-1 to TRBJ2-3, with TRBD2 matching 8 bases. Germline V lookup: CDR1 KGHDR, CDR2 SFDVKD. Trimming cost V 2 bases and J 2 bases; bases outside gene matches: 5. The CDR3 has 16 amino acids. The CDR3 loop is CATSDSLLAATDTQYF. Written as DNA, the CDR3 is TGTGCCACCAGTGATTCTTTACTAGCGGCCACAGATACGCAGTATTTT.

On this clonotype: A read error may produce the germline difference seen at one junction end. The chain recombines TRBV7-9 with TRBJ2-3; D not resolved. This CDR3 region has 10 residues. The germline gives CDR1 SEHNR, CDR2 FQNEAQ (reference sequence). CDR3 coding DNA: TGTGCCACTGAGGAATATACGCGGTATTTT. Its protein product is CATEEYTRYF.